The clone carrying this T cell receptor beta chain was counted a few times. Its antigen is unidentified. Donors comprised healthy HIV-negative adults lacking recent acute infections or vaccinations. In the CD4+ fraction, cells were divided into CD45RA+ naive and CD45RA-negative memory subsets. Original data processing: ImmunoSEQ output lacked quality scores and full-length reads, limiting matched filtering. Libraries were prepared by immunoSEQ multiplex PCR; TCRdb keeps only in-frame clonotypes and omits some of them. V, J and clone size are those of that table, while D and trimming were read from the DNA. The data show under 850,000 clones, with 55% to 80% seen just once and under 2% held by the top ten. These data originate in a study of shared clonotypes between healthy human individuals. Study-wide points: The study found about 5.1% of naive CD4 clonotypes shared across several donors.

CDR3 length equals 13 residues. The V gene's germline CDR1 is SGHRS and CDR2 YFSETQ. Unmatched junction bases numbered 4, after V lost 4 bases and J lost 5 bases. This receptor was obtained from a woman under 40 in good health. The chain is built from TRBV5-1 and TRBJ2-5, with TRBD1 matching 8 bases. Sequenced material: memory CD4+ T cells sorted from blood. The subset here: CD45RA-negative fraction. The CDR3 DNA follows: TGCGCCAGCAGCAAAGGGGACAGGGAGACCCAGTACTTC. It translates to CASSKGDRETQYF.